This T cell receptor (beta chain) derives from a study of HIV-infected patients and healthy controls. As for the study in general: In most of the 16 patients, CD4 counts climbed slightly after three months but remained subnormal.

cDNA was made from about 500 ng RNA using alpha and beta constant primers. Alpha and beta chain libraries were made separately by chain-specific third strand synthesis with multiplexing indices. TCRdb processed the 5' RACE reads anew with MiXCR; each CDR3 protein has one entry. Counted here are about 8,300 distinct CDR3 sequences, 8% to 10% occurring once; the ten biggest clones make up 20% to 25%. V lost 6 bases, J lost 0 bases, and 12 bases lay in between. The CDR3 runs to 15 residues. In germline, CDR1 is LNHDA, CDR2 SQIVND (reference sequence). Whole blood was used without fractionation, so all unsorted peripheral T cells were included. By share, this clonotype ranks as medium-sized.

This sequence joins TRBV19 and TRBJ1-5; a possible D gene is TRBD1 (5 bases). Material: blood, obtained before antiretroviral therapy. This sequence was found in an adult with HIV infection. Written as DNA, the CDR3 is TGTGCCAGTAGCTCAGGGTCTTATAGCAATCAGCCCCAGCATTTT. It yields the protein CASSSGSYSNQPQHF.